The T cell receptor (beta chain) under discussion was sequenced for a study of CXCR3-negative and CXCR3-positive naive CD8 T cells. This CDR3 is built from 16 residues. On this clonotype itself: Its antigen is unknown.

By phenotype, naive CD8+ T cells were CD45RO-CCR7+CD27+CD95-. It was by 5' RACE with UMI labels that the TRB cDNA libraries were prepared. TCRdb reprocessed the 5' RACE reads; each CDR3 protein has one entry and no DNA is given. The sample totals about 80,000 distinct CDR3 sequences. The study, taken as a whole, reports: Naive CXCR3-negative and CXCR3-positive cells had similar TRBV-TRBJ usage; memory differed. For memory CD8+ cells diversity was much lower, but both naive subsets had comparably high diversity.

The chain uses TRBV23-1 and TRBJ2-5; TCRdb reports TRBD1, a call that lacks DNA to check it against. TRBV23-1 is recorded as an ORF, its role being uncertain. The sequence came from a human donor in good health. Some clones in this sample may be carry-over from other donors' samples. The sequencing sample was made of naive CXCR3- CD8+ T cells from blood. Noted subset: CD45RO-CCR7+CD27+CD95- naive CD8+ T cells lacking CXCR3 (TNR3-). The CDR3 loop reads CASSYNARQGDETQYF.